Included here is one TCR beta chain sequence, with context. Its cognate antigen is unknown. This sample was included in a study of blood T cells in healthy people across ages. Study-level findings and limits: Roughly linear age-related decline in beta diversity appeared, significant by age about 37.

A second roughly 7 to 11 cycle PCR used barcoded and J-beta primers. Every sample gave at least 3 million paired-end reads containing CDR3. One entry per CDR3 protein results from TCRdb running MiXCR on the 5' RACE reads. There are 890,000 or so distinct CDR3 sequences in the sample; around 62% occur only once, and 28% lies in the top ten. In terms of origin and age, donors were healthy Caucasian individuals from Russia aged roughly 6 to 100. Germline V gene sequence: CDR1 SGHTA, CDR2 FQGNSA. V gave up 4 bases and J gave up 6 bases, with 17 bases separating them. The CDR3 length is 15 residues. V usage is TRBV7-2 and J usage is TRBJ2-3, with D possibly being TRBD2 (6 bases). Sequenced: blood. The TCR was taken from a man under 40 in good health. CDR3 amino acids: CASSSPWRAGDTQYF. CDR3 DNA: TGTGCCAGCAGCTCACCTTGGCGGGCGGGGGATACGCAGTATTTT.